The source of this TCR beta chain is a study of regulatory and conventional T cells in RAG deficiency. Study findings and constraints: Treg unique TCR beta sequences were about 100-fold fewer in Omenn syndrome and CID/AS patients than controls. Control T-cell subsets had markedly higher Shannon entropy and lower Simpson indices than RAG-deficient patients.

Note on this clone: Its antigen is unknown.

Data came from immunoSEQ multiplex PCR; TCRdb stores just in-frame clones and leaves some out. The repertoire holds 9,500 to 15,000 clones, with 94% as singletons. Blood CD4+ CD25-high CD127-low regulatory T cells supplied the genomic DNA template. CDR1 LNHDA and CDR2 SQIVND come from the germline V gene (reference sequence). V lost 6 bases to trimming and J lost 10 bases; unmatched junction nucleotides: 9. The CDR3 length is 13 residues. These data were likewise used in another study, on regulatory T cells. That work contributes: Primers: 52 TRBV forward and 13 TRBJ reverse.

This TCR was sampled from a human donor in good health. Material for sequencing was CD127- CD25+ CD4+ Tregs sorted from blood. V usage is TRBV19 and J usage is TRBJ1-1; TRBD1 matches at 9 bases. DNA for the CDR3: TGTGCCAGTAGAATGGGACAGGGAGGTGGAGCTTTCTTT. It encodes CASRMGQGGGAFF.